The 15 T cell receptor beta chains reported below all come from one sample, sequenced in a study of blood T cell repertoires in COVID-19. Generated by immunoSEQ multiplex PCR, the TCRdb table keeps only in-frame clones and is missing some. Altogether some 240,000 clones are present, around nine tenths being singletons, with the ten largest covering roughly a tenth. The sequencing input was peripheral blood. The source of these receptors is a woman in her sixties or seventies with COVID-19, enrolled during active disease.

The rearrangement joins TRBV10-3 to TRBJ2-1; 8 nucleotides line up with TRBD2. The CDR3 is 13 residues long. Germline V CDR1 and CDR2: ENHRY, SYGVKD. J lost 6 bases, V lost 4 bases, and 2 bases had no gene match. The CDR3 protein is CAISGGTSNEQFF. Written as DNA, the CDR3 is TGTGCCATCAGTGGAGGGACTAGCAATGAGCAGTTCTTC.

The chain carries TRBV29-1 and TRBJ2-4; possibly TRBD1 for D (5 bases). Trimming stripped 4 bases from V and 4 bases from J, with 8 bases between. Germline CDR1 is SQVTM and CDR2 is ANQGSEA. There are 12 residues in the CDR3. The CDR3 nucleotides are TGCAGCGTTGTGGCAGGGAAAAACATTCAGTACTTC. Translating gives CSVVAGKNIQYF.

The chain is built from TRBV4-3 and TRBJ1-5, with D possibly being TRBD1 (6 bases). Germline values: CDR1 LGHNA, CDR2 YSLEER. The V end was cut by 2 bases, the J end by 6 bases, with 8 bases between. This CDR3 comprises 13 residues. The DNA of the CDR3 is TGCGCCAGCAGCCAATTAGGGGGTCAGCCCCAGCATTTT. Translated: CASSQLGGQPQHF.

V and J are TRBV5-4 and TRBJ2-7, with TRBD1 as a possible D gene (6 bases). Germline V gene lookup returns CDR1 SGHNT and CDR2 YYREEE (reference sequence). Deletions cut 0 bases from V and 5 bases from J, with 12 bases between. The CDR3 totals 14 residues. In DNA form, the CDR3 reads TGTGCCAGCAGCTTGGTGGCAGGGGCCAACGAGCAGTACTTC. Translating it yields CASSLVAGANEQYF.

This clone is a singleton in its sample. This sequence joins TRBV6-4 and TRBJ2-1, with D tentatively TRBD2 (6 bases). Germline V gene data show CDR1 as MRHNA and CDR2 as SNTAGT. This CDR3 comprises 14 residues. Trimming took off 7 bases at V and 3 bases at J, with 13 bases between the two ends. The DNA of the CDR3 is TGTGCCAGCACCCCCCAGGGAGGCTACAATGAGCAGTTCTTC. As protein: CASTPQGGYNEQFF.

The chain has TRBV5-1 and TRBJ2-5; unclear D gene. Trimming pared 1 base from V and 0 bases from J, leaving 4 bases between. The CDR3 has 13 residues. CDR1 is SGHRS, CDR2 YFSETQ, per germline. CDR3 DNA: TGCGCCAGCAGCTTGCCTCACCAAGAGACCCAGTACTTC. Translating gives CASSLPHQETQYF.

The chain carries TRBV5-1 and TRBJ2-3, with TRBD2 as a possible D gene (5 bases). The germline V gene encodes CDR1 SGHRS and CDR2 YFSETQ. The CDR3 runs 15 residues. The V gene lost 1 base and the J gene lost 3 bases, with 12 bases spanning the gap. CDR3: CASSLTARLTDTQYF. The CDR3 DNA is TGCGCCAGCAGCTTGACCGCTCGACTAACAGATACGCAGTATTTT.

This sequence joins TRBV3-1 (or the pseudogene TRBV3-2) and TRBJ1-1; no definite D call. Per germline, CDR1 LGHDT and CDR2 YNNKEL (reference sequence). V was trimmed by 2 bases and J by 4 bases, leaving 8 bases between them. There are 13 residues in the CDR3. CDR3 nucleotides: TGTGCCAGCAGCCAAACCAGTACCACTGAAGCTTTCTTT. Translated: CASSQTSTTEAFF.

The chain couples TRBV30 to TRBJ1-1; 7 nucleotides match TRBD1. Germline V gene lookup returns CDR1 GTSNPN and CDR2 SVGIG (reference sequence). V was clipped by 7 bases and J by 0 bases; unmatched bases: 5. The CDR3 extends over 13 amino acids. DNA for the CDR3: TGTGCCTACACGGACAGGCTGAACACTGAAGCTTTCTTT. Amino acids: CAYTDRLNTEAFF.

J is TRBJ1-6 and V is TRBV6-5; TRBD1 might be the D (6 bases). Germline CDR1 and CDR2: MNHEY and SVGAGI. The length of the CDR3 is 15 residues. The V end lost 7 bases, the J end lost 6 bases, and 16 bases lay between the germline ends. CDR3 region: CASTRGGRANSPLHF. The CDR3, as DNA: TGTGCCAGCACCAGGGGCGGCAGGGCTAATTCACCCCTCCACTTT.

The chain combines TRBV14 with TRBJ2-7; 7 bases fit TRBD2. CDR1 is SGHDN, CDR2 FVKESK, per germline. CDR3 length: 15 residues. J was trimmed by 7 bases and V by 0 bases; bases with no gene match: 9. CDR3 in amino acids: CASSQDGLVSREQYF. Here the CDR3 DNA reads TGTGCCAGCAGCCAAGATGGACTAGTTTCTAGGGAGCAGTACTTC.

The V gene is TRBV7-8, the J gene TRBJ2-4; a weak D match, TRBD2 (6 bases). Deletions cut 0 bases from V and 3 bases from J, with 12 bases between. The CDR3 spans 16 residues. CDR1 is SGHVS and CDR2 is FQNEAQ in the germline V gene. The CDR3 spells CASSLAGRSGKNIQYF. CDR3 in DNA: TGTGCCAGCAGCTTAGCGGGGAGGAGCGGCAAAAACATTCAGTACTTC. Using reference TRBV7-8 and TRBJ2-4 for the parts outside the CDR3, the full variable domain is GAGVSQSPRYKVAKRGQDVALRCDPISGHVSLFWYQQALGQGPEFLTYFQNEAQLDKSGLPSDRFFAERPEGSVSTLKIQRTQQEDSAVYLCASSLAGRSGKNIQYFGAGTRLSVL.

The chain couples TRBV12-5 to TRBJ2-5; TRBD1 aligns across 10 bases. The length of the CDR3 is 15 residues. CDR1 is LGHNT, CDR2 FRNRAP, per germline. Trimming took 5 bases from V and 5 from J; bases not matched to a gene: 8. The CDR3 sequence is CASGLGQGVQETQYF. Here the CDR3 DNA reads TGTGCTAGTGGTCTAGGACAGGGGGTGCAGGAGACCCAGTACTTC.

This chain's CDR3 is CASSIGGDFGNTIYF. The CDR3 DNA is TGTGCCAGTAGTATTGGTGGGGACTTTGGAAACACCATATATTTT. This sequence joins TRBV19 and TRBJ1-3, with D possibly TRBD1 on 5 matching bases. There are 15 residues in the CDR3. With 3 bases removed from V and 3 bases from J, the gap between germline ends came to 12 bases. CDR1 is LNHDA, CDR2 SQIVND, per germline (reference sequence).

The chain recombines TRBV30 with TRBJ2-1; 7 bases fit TRBD2. The CDR3 covers 14 residues. Germline CDR1 reads GTSNPN; CDR2 reads SVGIG (reference sequence). The junction had 6 bases not matched to a gene; V was cut back by 3 bases and J by 4 bases. The CDR3 DNA is TGTGCCTGGAGGACGGGGGGACTGTACAATGAGCAGTTCTTC. It specifies CAWRTGGLYNEQFF.